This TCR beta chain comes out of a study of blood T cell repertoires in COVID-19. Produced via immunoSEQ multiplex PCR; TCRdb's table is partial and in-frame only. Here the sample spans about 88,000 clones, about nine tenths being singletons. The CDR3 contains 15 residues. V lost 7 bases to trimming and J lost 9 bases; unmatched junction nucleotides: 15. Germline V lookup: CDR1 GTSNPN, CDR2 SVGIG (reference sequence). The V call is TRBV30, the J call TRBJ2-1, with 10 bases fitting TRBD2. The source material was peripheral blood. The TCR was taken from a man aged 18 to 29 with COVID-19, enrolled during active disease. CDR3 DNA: TGTGCCTCCACCCCGCCTAGCGGGAGTTCAGCTGAGCAGTTCTTC. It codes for CASTPPSGSSAEQFF.